This T cell receptor beta chain was sequenced for a study of cytomegalovirus exposure and HLA in healthy donors. PCR primers comprised 60 Vbeta and 13 Jbeta primers. Sequenced by immunoSEQ multiplex PCR; TCRdb stores in-frame clones only, minus some. The table shows tens of thousands of clones, with about four fifths occurring only once. Broader study findings: Altogether, 150 to 200 TCR beta chains were recorded as cytomegalovirus-associated. Among donors in an Asian-associated ancestry cluster, a later analysis reportedly found fewer N-insertions than the roughly 730-donor mean. Published work reported that the classifier diagnosed cytomegalovirus status with high specificity and sensitivity.

On this clone: Its target is not known.

CDR1 and CDR2 (germline): MNHEY, SVGAGI. CDR3 length: 15 residues. The V end lost 2 bases, the J end lost 3 bases, and 13 bases lay between the germline ends. The chain employs TRBV6-5 and TRBJ1-1, with D unclear. The TCR comes from a man aged 25-45 years in good health and CMV-seropositive. Sequenced sample: PBMCs. This CDR3 reads CASSYDPQMYTEAFF. Here the CDR3 DNA reads TGTGCCAGCAGTTACGACCCACAGATGTACACTGAAGCTTTCTTT.